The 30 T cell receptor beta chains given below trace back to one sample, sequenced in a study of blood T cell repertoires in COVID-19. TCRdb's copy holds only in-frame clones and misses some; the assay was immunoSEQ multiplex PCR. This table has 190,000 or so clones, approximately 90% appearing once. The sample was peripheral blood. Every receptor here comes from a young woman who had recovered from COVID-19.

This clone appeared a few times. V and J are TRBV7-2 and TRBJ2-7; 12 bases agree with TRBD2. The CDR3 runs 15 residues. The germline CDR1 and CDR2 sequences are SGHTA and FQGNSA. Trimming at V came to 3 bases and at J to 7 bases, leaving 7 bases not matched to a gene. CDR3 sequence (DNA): TGTGCCAGCAGCTTGACATTTCTAGCGGGGGGGGAGCAGTACTTC. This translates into CASSLTFLAGGEQYF. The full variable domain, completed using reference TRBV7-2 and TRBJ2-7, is GAGVSQSPSNKVTEKGKDVELRCDPISGHTALYWYRQSLGQGLEFLIYFQGNSAPDKSGLPSDRFSAERTGGSVSTLTIQRTQQEDSAVYLCASSLTFLAGGEQYFGPGTRLTVT.

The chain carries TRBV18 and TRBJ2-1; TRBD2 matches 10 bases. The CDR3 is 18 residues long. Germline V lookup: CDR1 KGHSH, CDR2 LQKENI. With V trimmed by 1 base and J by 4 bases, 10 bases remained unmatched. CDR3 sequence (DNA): TGTGCCAGCTCACCACAAGGTCCCCTAGCGGGGGATTACAATGAGCAGTTCTTC. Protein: CASSPQGPLAGDYNEQFF.

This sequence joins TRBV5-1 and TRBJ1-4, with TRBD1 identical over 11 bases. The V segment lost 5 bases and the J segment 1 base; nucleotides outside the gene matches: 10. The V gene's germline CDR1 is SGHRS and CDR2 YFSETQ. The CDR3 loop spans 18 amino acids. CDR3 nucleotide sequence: TGCGCCAGCAGTCGGGACAGGGGGATTTTTAGAACTAATGAAAAACTGTTTTTT. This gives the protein CASSRDRGIFRTNEKLFF.

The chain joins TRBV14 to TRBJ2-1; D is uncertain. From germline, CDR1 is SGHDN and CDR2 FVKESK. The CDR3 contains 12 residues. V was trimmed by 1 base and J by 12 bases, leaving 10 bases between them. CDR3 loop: CASSQGAIGQFF. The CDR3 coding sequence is TGTGCCAGCAGCCAAGGGGCGATAGGGCAGTTCTTC.

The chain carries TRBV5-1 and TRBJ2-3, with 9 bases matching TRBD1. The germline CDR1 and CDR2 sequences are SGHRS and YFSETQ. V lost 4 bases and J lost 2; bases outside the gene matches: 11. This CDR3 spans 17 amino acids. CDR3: CASSQAPTGGNTDTQYF. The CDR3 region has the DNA TGCGCCAGCAGCCAAGCCCCGACAGGGGGGAACACAGATACGCAGTATTTT. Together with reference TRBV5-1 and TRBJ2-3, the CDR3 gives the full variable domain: KAGVTQTPRYLIKTRGQQVTLSCSPISGHRSVSWYQQTPGQGLQFLFEYFSETQRNKGNFPGRFSGRQFSNSRSEMNVSTLELGDSALYLCASSQAPTGGNTDTQYFGPGTRLTVL.

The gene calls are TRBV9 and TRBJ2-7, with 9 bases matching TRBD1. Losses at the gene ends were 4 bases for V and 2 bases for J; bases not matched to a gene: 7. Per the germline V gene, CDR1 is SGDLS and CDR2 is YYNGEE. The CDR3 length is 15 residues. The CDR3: CASSPNRDRAYEQYF. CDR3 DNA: TGTGCCAGCAGCCCCAACCGGGACAGGGCCTACGAGCAGTACTTC.

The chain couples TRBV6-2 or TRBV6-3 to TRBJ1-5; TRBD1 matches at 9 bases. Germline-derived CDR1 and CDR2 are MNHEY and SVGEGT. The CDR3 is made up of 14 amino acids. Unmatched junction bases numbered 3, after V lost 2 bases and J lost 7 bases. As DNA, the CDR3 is TGTGCCAGCAGTTACACGACAGGGGGGCAGCCCCAGCATTTT. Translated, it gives CASSYTTGGQPQHF.

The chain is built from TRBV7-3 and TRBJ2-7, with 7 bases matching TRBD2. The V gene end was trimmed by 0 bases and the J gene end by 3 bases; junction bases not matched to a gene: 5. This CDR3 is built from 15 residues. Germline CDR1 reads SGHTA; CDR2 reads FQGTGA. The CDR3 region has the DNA TGTGCCAGCAGCTTAACGCAGATAGCGGGCTACGAGCAGTACTTC. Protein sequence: CASSLTQIAGYEQYF.

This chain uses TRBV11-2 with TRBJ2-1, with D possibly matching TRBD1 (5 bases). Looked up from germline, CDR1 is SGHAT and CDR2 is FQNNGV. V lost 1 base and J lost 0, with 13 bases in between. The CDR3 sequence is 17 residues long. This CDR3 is CASSLGSTVSSYNEQFF. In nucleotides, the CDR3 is TGTGCCAGCAGCTTAGGCTCGACAGTAAGCTCCTACAATGAGCAGTTCTTC.

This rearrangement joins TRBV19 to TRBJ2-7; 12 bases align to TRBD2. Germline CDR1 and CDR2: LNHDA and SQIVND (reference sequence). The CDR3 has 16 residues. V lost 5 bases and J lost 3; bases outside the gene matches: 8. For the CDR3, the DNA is TGTGCCAGTAGTGTCCGTACTAGCGGGGGGAGCTACGAGCAGTACTTC. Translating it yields CASSVRTSGGSYEQYF.

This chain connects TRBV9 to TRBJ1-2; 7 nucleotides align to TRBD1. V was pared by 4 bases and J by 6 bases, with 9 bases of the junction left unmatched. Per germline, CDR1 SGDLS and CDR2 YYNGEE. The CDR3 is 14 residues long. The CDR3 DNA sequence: TGTGCCAGCAGCCCCCGGGACAGAGCTCATGGCTACACCTTC. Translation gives CASSPRDRAHGYTF.

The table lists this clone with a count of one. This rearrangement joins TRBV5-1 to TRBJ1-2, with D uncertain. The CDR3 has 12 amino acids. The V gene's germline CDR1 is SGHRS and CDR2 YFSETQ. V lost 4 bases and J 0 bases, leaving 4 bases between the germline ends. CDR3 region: CASSPTNYGYTF. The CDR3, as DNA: TGCGCCAGCAGCCCAACTAACTATGGCTACACCTTC.

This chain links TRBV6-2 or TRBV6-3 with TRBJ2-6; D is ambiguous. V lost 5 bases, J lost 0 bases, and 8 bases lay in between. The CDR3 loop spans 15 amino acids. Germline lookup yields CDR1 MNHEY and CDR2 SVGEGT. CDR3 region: CASSHYSSGANVLTF. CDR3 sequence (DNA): TGTGCCAGCAGTCACTACAGCTCTGGGGCCAACGTCCTGACTTTC.

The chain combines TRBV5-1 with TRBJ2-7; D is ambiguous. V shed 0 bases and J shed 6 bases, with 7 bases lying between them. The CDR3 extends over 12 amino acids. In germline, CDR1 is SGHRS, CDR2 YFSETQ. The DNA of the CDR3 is TGCGCCAGCAGCTTGGACAGAAGCGAGCAGTACTTC. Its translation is CASSLDRSEQYF.

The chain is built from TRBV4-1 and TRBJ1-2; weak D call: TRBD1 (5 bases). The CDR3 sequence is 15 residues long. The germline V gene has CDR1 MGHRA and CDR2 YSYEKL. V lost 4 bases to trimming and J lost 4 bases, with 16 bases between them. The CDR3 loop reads CASSPKRGGGYGYTF. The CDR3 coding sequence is TGCGCCAGCAGCCCGAAACGGGGGGGAGGCTATGGCTACACCTTC.

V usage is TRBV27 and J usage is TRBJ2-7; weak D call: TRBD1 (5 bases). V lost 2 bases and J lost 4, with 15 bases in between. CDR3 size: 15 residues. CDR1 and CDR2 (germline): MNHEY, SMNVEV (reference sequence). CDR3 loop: CASSLAAGPVYEQYF. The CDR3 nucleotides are TGTGCCAGCAGTTTAGCGGCAGGGCCGGTATACGAGCAGTACTTC.

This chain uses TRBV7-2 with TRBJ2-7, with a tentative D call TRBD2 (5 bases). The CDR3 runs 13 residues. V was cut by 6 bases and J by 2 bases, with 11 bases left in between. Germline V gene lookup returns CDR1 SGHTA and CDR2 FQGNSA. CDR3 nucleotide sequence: TGTGCCAGCAGACAGACTACAACCTACGAGCAGTACTTC. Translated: CASRQTTTYEQYF. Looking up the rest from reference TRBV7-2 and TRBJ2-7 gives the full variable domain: GAGVSQSPSNKVTEKGKDVELRCDPISGHTALYWYRQSLGQGLEFLIYFQGNSAPDKSGLPSDRFSAERTGGSVSTLTIQRTQQEDSAVYLCASRQTTTYEQYFGPGTRLTVT.

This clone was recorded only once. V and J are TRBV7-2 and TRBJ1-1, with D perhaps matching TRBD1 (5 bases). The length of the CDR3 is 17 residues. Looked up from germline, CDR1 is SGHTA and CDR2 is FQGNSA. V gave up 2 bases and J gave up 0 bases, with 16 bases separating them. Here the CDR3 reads CASSLRAGRDVNTEAFF. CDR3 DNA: TGTGCCAGCAGCTTACGGGCAGGGCGGGATGTGAACACTGAAGCTTTCTTT.

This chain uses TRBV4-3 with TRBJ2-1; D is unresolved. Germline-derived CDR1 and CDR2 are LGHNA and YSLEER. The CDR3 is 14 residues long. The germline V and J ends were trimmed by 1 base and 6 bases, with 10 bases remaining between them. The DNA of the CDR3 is TGCGCCAGCAGCCAAGGCAGTTCGGGCAATGAGCAGTTCTTC. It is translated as CASSQGSSGNEQFF.

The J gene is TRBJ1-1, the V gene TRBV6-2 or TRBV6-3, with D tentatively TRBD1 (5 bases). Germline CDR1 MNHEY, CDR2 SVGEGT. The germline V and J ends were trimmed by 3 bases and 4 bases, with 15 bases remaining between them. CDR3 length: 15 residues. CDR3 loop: CASSYAGVLGTEAFF. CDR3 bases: TGTGCCAGCAGTTATGCGGGGGTTCTAGGCACTGAAGCTTTCTTT.

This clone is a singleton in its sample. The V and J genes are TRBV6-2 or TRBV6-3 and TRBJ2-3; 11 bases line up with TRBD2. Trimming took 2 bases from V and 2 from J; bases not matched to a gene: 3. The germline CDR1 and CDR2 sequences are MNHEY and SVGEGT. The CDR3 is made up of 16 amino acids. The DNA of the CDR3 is TGTGCCAGCAGTTACCAACTAGCGGGGGTCACAGATACGCAGTATTTT. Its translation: CASSYQLAGVTDTQYF.

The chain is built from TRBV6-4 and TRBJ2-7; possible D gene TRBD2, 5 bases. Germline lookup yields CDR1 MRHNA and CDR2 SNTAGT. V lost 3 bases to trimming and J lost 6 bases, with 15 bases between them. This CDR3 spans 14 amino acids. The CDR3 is CASSDGRRGREQYV. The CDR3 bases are TGTGCCAGCAGTGATGGGCGACGGGGTCGCGAGCAGTACGTC.

The CDR3 sequence is CASSFRDRGANEQFF. As DNA, the CDR3 is TGTGCCAGCAGTTTCCGGGACAGGGGTGCGAATGAGCAGTTCTTC. This chain connects TRBV27 to TRBJ2-1, with 10 positions matching TRBD1. Trimming at V came to 3 bases and at J to 7 bases, leaving 6 bases not matched to a gene. The CDR3 runs to 15 residues. The germline gives CDR1 MNHEY, CDR2 SMNVEV (reference sequence).

CDR3 nucleotide sequence: TGTGCCAGCAGCTTACAGGTTAGCTCTGGGGCCAACGTCCTGACTTTC. Protein sequence: CASSLQVSSGANVLTF. The chain uses TRBV3-1 (or the pseudogene TRBV3-2) and TRBJ2-6; TRBD1 is a possible D gene (5 bases). Deletions cut 5 bases from V and 0 bases from J, with 11 bases between. Germline V gene lookup returns CDR1 LGHDT and CDR2 YNNKEL (reference sequence). This CDR3 region has 16 residues.

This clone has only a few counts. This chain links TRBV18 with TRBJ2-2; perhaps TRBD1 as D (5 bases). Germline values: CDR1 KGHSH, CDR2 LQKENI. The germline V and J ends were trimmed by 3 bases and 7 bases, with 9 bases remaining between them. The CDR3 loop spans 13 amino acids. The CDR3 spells CASSPPQGGELFF. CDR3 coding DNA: TGTGCCAGCTCACCCCCCCAGGGCGGGGAGCTGTTTTTT. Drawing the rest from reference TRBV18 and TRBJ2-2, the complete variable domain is NAGVMQNPRHLVRRRGQEARLRCSPMKGHSHVYWYRQLPEEGLKFMVYLQKENIIDESGMPKERFSAEFPKEGPSILRIQQVVRGDSAAYFCASSPPQGGELFFGEGSRLTVL.

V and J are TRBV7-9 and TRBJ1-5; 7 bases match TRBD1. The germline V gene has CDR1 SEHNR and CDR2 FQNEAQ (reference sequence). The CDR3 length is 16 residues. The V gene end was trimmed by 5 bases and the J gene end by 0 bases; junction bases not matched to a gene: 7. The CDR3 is CASSEATGNSNQPQHF. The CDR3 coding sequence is TGTGCCAGCAGCGAGGCGACAGGGAATAGCAATCAGCCCCAGCATTTT.

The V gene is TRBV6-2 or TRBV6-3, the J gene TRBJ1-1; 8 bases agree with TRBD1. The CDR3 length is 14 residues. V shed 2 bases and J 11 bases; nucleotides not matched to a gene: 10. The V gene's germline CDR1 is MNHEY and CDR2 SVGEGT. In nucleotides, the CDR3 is TGTGCCAGCAGTTACGCAGGGACAGGCCATACGGCTTTCTTT. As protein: CASSYAGTGHTAFF.

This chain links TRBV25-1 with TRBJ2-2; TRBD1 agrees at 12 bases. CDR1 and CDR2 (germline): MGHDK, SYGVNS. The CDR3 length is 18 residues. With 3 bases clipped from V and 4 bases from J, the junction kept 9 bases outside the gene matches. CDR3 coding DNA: TGTGCCAGCAGTGAGGTTCCGGGACAGGGGGCGGCCACCGGGGAGCTGTTTTTT. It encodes CASSEVPGQGAATGELFF. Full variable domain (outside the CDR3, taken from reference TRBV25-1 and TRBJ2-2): EADIYQTPRYLVIGTGKKITLECSQTMGHDKMYWYQQDPGMELHLIHYSYGVNSTEKGDLSSESTVSRIRTEHFPLTLESARPSHTSQYLCASSEVPGQGAATGELFFGEGSRLTVL.

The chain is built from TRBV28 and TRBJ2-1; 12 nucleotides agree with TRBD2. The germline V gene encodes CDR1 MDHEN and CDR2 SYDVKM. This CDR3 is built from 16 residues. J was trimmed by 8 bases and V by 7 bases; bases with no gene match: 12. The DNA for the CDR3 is TGTGCCAGCACTTCAACGAGACTAGCGGGAGTTGATGAGCAGTTCTTC. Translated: CASTSTRLAGVDEQFF.

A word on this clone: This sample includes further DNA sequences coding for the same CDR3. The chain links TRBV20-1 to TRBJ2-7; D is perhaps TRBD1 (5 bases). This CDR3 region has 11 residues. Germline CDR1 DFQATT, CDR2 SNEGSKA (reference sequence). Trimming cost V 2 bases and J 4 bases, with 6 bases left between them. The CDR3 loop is CSARQGYEQYF. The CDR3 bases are TGCAGTGCTAGACAGGGTTACGAGCAGTACTTC.